These 28 T cell receptor beta chains originate from one sample sequenced in a study of healthy donors' naive CD4 and CD8 T cells (dated by TCRdb to between 2014 and 2017). The data were produced on a 454 GS FLX Titanium. A previously published linear amplification protocol was used to build the TCR libraries, starting from roughly 480 ng of total RNA. The public reads were reprocessed in TCRdb via fastp at Q25 and MiXCR, keeping in-frame beta chains. CDR3 protein duplicates are merged, each entry listing the most common genes and DNA. The sample contains approximately 200,000 distinct CDR3 sequences, 65% to 80% of them found a single time. The leading ten clones occupy approximately 2.5% of the sample. Sequenced: naive CD4+ and CD8+ T cells sorted from blood, pooled from several donors. The cell subset or site tag for this specimen amounts to: FACS-sorted naive CD4+ (CD45RO-CD45RA+) and naive CD8+ (CD45RA+CD27bright) T cells. These receptors were obtained from a pool of human donors in good health; the sample pools cells from several healthy donors.

In this sample, this clonotype turned up a few times. V is TRBV15 and J is TRBJ2-1; TRBD1 matches at 7 bases. Germline V gene sequence: CDR1 LNHNV, CDR2 YYDKDF (reference sequence). Unmatched junction bases numbered 11, after V lost 3 bases and J lost 6 bases. This CDR3 is 16 amino acids long. The CDR3 coding sequence is TGTGCCACCAGCAGGGACCATTCTACAGGGGTCAATGAGCAGTTCTTC. It codes for CATSRDHSTGVNEQFF. Together with reference TRBV15 and TRBJ2-1, the CDR3 gives the full variable domain: DAMVIQNPRYQVTQFGKPVTLSCSQTLNHNVMYWYQQKSSQAPKLLFHYYDKDFNNEADTPDNFQSRRPNTSFCFLDIRSPGLGDTAMYLCATSRDHSTGVNEQFFGPGTRLTVL.

The chain uses TRBV29-1 and TRBJ2-1, with a possible D match to TRBD2 (7 bases). Trimming removed 3 bases from V and 0 bases from J, with 12 bases in between. Looked up from germline, CDR1 is SQVTM and CDR2 is ANQGSEA. This CDR3 has 15 amino acids. The CDR3 nucleotides read TGCAGCGTTGATGGGCGGGGGCGCTCCTACAATGAGCAGTTCTTC. Translated: CSVDGRGRSYNEQFF.

CDR3 amino acids: CASSGTGIQGQYF. CDR3 nucleotides: TGTGCCAGTAGTGGAACCGGGATTCAGGGGCAGTACTTC. V gene TRBV19 combines with J gene TRBJ2-7; D might be TRBD1 or TRBD2, each matching 5 bases. The CDR3 contains 13 residues. The germline V gene has CDR1 LNHDA and CDR2 SQIVND (reference sequence). Trimming took 5 bases from V and 9 from J, leaving 17 bases between them.

The chain is built from TRBV13 and TRBJ2-1, with D possibly being TRBD1 or TRBD2 (5 bases each). V gave up 2 bases and J gave up 9 bases, with 11 bases separating them. The CDR3 has 13 amino acids. Per the germline V gene, CDR1 is PRHDT and CDR2 is FYEKMQ (reference sequence). This CDR3 reads CASSLRGAVEQFF. CDR3 nucleotides: TGTGCCAGCAGCTTAAGAGGGGCTGTTGAGCAGTTCTTC. The full variable domain, in which reference TRBV13 and TRBJ2-1 provide the parts outside the CDR3, is AAGVIQSPRHLIKEKRETATLKCYPIPRHDTVYWYQQGPGQDPQFLISFYEKMQSDKGSIPDRFSAQQFSDYHSELNMSSLELGDSALYFCASSLRGAVEQFFGPGTRLTVL.

The V and J genes are TRBV6-1 and TRBJ2-7; D gene uncertain. Trimming stripped 2 bases from V and 5 bases from J, with 13 bases between. The CDR3 covers 14 residues. The germline V gene encodes CDR1 MNHNS and CDR2 SASEGT. The CDR3 DNA is TGTGCCAGCAGTGAAAGAAACCGGCGGAACGAGCAGTACTTC. Its translation: CASSERNRRNEQYF.

This chain joins TRBV5-5 and TRBJ2-1; tentative D call: TRBD1 (5 bases). V was trimmed by 2 bases and J by 4 bases, leaving 13 bases between them. Germline CDR1 reads SGHKS; CDR2 reads YYEKEE (reference sequence). CDR3 length: 15 amino acids. CDR3 region: CASSFRQGRYNEQFF. CDR3 DNA sequence: TGTGCCAGCAGCTTCAGGCAGGGTCGGTACAATGAGCAGTTCTTC.

The chain combines TRBV12-5 with TRBJ2-5; D is uncertain. Trimming cost V 1 base and J 0 bases, with 6 bases left between them. Germline values: CDR1 LGHNT, CDR2 FRNRAP. The CDR3 spans 14 residues. The CDR3 reads CASGLDWDQETQYF. CDR3 sequence (DNA): TGTGCTAGTGGTTTGGATTGGGACCAAGAGACCCAGTACTTC. The entire variable domain, with the rest obtained from reference TRBV12-5 and TRBJ2-5, is as follows: DARVTQTPRHKVTEMGQEVTMRCQPILGHNTVFWYRQTMMQGLELLAYFRNRAPLDDSGMPKDRFSAEMPDATLATLKIQPSEPRDSAVYFCASGLDWDQETQYFGPGTRLLVL.

This clonotype has a handful of counts. The chain combines TRBV10-3 with TRBJ1-1, with D perhaps TRBD1 (5 bases). V lost 8 bases and J 0 bases, leaving 10 bases between the germline ends. CDR1 and CDR2 from the germline V gene are ENHRY and SYGVKD. The CDR3 contains 13 residues. The CDR3 here is CAISGGMNTEAFF. Here the CDR3 DNA reads TGTGCCATCTCTGGGGGTATGAACACTGAAGCTTTCTTT.

The chain has TRBV30 and TRBJ1-5; D is uncertain. This CDR3 spans 13 amino acids. Germline-derived CDR1 and CDR2 are GTSNPN and SVGIG (reference sequence). Trimming removed 5 bases from V and 7 bases from J, with 15 bases in between. Written as DNA, the CDR3 is TGTGCCTGGGCCCATGGAGGGAAGCAGCCCCAGCATTTT. This translates into CAWAHGGKQPQHF.

The table lists this clonotype with a count of one. The chain is built from TRBV15 and TRBJ2-2, with D possibly being TRBD2 (6 bases). Trimming stripped 5 bases from V and 3 bases from J, with 10 bases between. Germline loops: CDR1 LNHNV, CDR2 YYDKDF (reference sequence). This CDR3 spans 14 amino acids. The CDR3: CATSEGLYTGELFF. The CDR3 bases are TGTGCCACCAGCGAGGGACTCTACACCGGGGAGCTGTTTTTT.

The chain is built from TRBV6-5 and TRBJ2-5, with D unresolved. The CDR3 has 12 residues. Trimming shortened V by 4 bases and J by 0 bases, and 3 bases separated the two germline ends. Germline values: CDR1 MNHEY, CDR2 SVGAGI. CDR3 coding DNA: TGTGCCAGCAGTTCTTACCAAGAGACCCAGTACTTC. Protein product: CASSSYQETQYF.

The rearrangement uses TRBV29-1 and TRBJ2-6; 10 bases agree with TRBD1. Germline CDR1 is SQVTM and CDR2 is ANQGSEA. Trimming removed 3 bases from V and 4 bases from J; junction bases left unmatched: 9. This CDR3 is built from 17 residues. The CDR3 nucleotides are TGCAGCGTTGATGAGGGACAGGGGTTATCAGGGGCCAACGTCCTGACTTTC. Amino acids: CSVDEGQGLSGANVLTF.

The chain is built from TRBV4-1 and TRBJ2-1; TRBD2 might be the D (6 bases). Trimming cost V 0 bases and J 10 bases, with 16 bases left between them. This CDR3 spans 15 amino acids. Germline-derived CDR1 and CDR2 are MGHRA and YSYEKL. The CDR3 region has the DNA TGCGCCAGCAGCCAAGATCTACACCCGGGGGACGAGCAGTTCTTC. It is translated as CASSQDLHPGDEQFF.

V is TRBV6-2 or TRBV6-3 and J is TRBJ1-1, with D perhaps matching TRBD1 (6 bases). The CDR3 is 14 residues long. Trimming stripped 6 bases from V and 3 bases from J, with 14 bases between. Germline loops: CDR1 MNHEY, CDR2 SVGEGT. The CDR3 reads CASRSTGPYTEAFF. As DNA, the CDR3 is TGTGCCAGCAGGAGTACAGGGCCCTACACTGAAGCTTTCTTT.

The chain uses TRBV11-2 and TRBJ2-7; tentatively, D is TRBD1 (5 bases). The V end was cut by 3 bases, the J end by 2 bases, with 8 bases between. The germline CDR1 and CDR2 sequences are SGHAT and FQNNGV. This CDR3 contains 13 residues. CDR3 nucleotides: TGTGCCAGCAGCTTCCCCAGGGCCTACGAGCAGTACTTC. Residues: CASSFPRAYEQYF.

This clonotype showed up just a few times. The chain is built from TRBV19 and TRBJ2-1; TRBD2 is a possible D gene (5 bases). Germline V lookup: CDR1 LNHDA, CDR2 SQIVND (reference sequence). This CDR3 spans 14 amino acids. V gave up 3 bases and J gave up 2 bases, with 8 bases separating them. The CDR3 sequence: CASSIRGTYNEQFF. The DNA of the CDR3 is TGTGCCAGTAGTATTCGGGGTACCTACAATGAGCAGTTCTTC.

This chain links TRBV7-8 with TRBJ2-1, with D possibly being TRBD1 (5 bases). The V end lost 1 base, the J end lost 3 bases, and 7 bases lay between the germline ends. The CDR3 sequence is 14 residues long. CDR1 is SGHVS, CDR2 FQNEAQ, per germline. CDR3 region: CASSLGQIYNEQFF. CDR3 DNA: TGTGCCAGCAGCTTAGGACAGATCTACAATGAGCAGTTCTTC.

V usage is TRBV5-4 and J usage is TRBJ1-1, with D perhaps TRBD1 (5 bases). The length of the CDR3 is 14 residues. Trimming left V 2 bases short and J 0 bases short, with 8 bases between. Per germline, CDR1 SGHNT and CDR2 YYREEE (reference sequence). This CDR3 reads CASSLQVMNTEAFF. In DNA form, the CDR3 reads TGTGCCAGCAGCTTACAGGTTATGAACACTGAAGCTTTCTTT.

The chain joins TRBV15 to TRBJ2-5; D may be TRBD1 (5 bases). This CDR3 is 14 amino acids long. Trimming removed 0 bases from V and 7 bases from J, with 12 bases in between. CDR1 LNHNV and CDR2 YYDKDF come from the germline V gene (reference sequence). CDR3 protein: CATSRDAGPWTQYF. The CDR3 nucleotides read TGTGCCACCAGCAGAGATGCAGGGCCGTGGACCCAGTACTTC.

This clonotype has a handful of counts. J is TRBJ2-7 and V is TRBV5-4, with D possibly matching TRBD2 (5 bases). The V end lost 4 bases, the J end lost 1 base, and 15 bases lay between the germline ends. This CDR3 is built from 15 residues. Germline V gene lookup returns CDR1 SGHNT and CDR2 YYREEE (reference sequence). CDR3 amino acids: CASSLRAERSYEQYF. The CDR3 DNA sequence: TGTGCCAGCAGCCTGCGGGCAGAAAGATCCTACGAGCAGTACTTC. The whole variable domain, filled in from reference TRBV5-4 and TRBJ2-7, reads ETGVTQSPTHLIKTRGQQVTLRCSSQSGHNTVSWYQQALGQGPQFIFQYYREEENGRGNFPPRFSGLQFPNYSSELNVNALELDDSALYLCASSLRAERSYEQYFGPGTRLTVT.

The CDR3 bases are TGTGCCTGGAGTTTAAACACAAGGGGGGAGCTGTTTTTT. Translation gives CAWSLNTRGELFF. The chain links TRBV30 to TRBJ2-2; the D is unclear. Between the trimmed V and J ends, which lost 2 bases and 8 bases, there was a span of 12 bases. From germline, CDR1 is GTSNPN and CDR2 SVGIG (reference sequence). The length of the CDR3 is 13 residues.

This clonotype appeared a few times. The rearrangement links TRBV13 to TRBJ2-2, with D hard to call. CDR3 length: 13 amino acids. The V gene lost 2 bases and the J gene lost 5 bases, with 6 bases spanning the gap. CDR1 is PRHDT, CDR2 FYEKMQ, per germline (reference sequence). CDR3 coding DNA: TGTGCCAGCAGCTTAAGCAGAACCGGGGAGCTGTTTTTT. It is translated as CASSLSRTGELFF.

The chain uses TRBV27 and TRBJ1-2; no reliable D call. V was trimmed by 6 bases and J by 1 base, leaving 9 bases between them. The CDR3 extends over 13 amino acids. Germline CDR1 MNHEY, CDR2 SMNVEV (reference sequence). CDR3 DNA sequence: TGTGCCAGCAGCTTGGGGTATAACTATGGCTACACCTTC. Residues: CASSLGYNYGYTF.

This chain connects TRBV30 to TRBJ2-6; D call uncertain. This CDR3 has 15 amino acids. V was trimmed by 0 bases and J by 2 bases, leaving 8 bases between them. Germline V lookup: CDR1 GTSNPN, CDR2 SVGIG (reference sequence). As DNA, the CDR3 is TGTGCCTGGAGTGTACCAGGAGCTGGGGCCAACGTCCTGACTTTC. Amino acids: CAWSVPGAGANVLTF.

The table lists this clonotype with a few counts. This sequence joins TRBV6-5 and TRBJ1-1; D not certain. The CDR3 length is 14 residues. Trimming pared 0 bases from V and 1 base from J, leaving 6 bases between. The germline gives CDR1 MNHEY, CDR2 SVGAGI. This CDR3 is CASSYSPGNTEAFF. CDR3 DNA: TGTGCCAGCAGTTACTCCCCAGGGAACACTGAAGCTTTCTTT.

The J gene is TRBJ2-7, the V gene TRBV27, with a weak D call TRBD1 (5 bases). The germline V and J ends were trimmed by 8 bases and 2 bases, with 13 bases remaining between them. This CDR3 region has 13 residues. Germline CDR1 is MNHEY and CDR2 is SMNVEV (reference sequence). The CDR3 is CASARDSTYEQYF. The CDR3 region has the DNA TGTGCCAGCGCCCGAGACAGTACCTACGAGCAGTACTTC.

This chain connects TRBV30 to TRBJ1-1; D not certain. V gave up 5 bases and J gave up 0 bases, with 10 bases separating them. CDR3 size: 13 residues. Germline V gene data show CDR1 as GTSNPN and CDR2 as SVGIG (reference sequence). The CDR3: CAWGNGVNTEAFF. CDR3 in DNA: TGTGCCTGGGGGAACGGGGTGAACACTGAAGCTTTCTTT.

V is TRBV2 and J is TRBJ2-1, with TRBD1 matching 7 bases. The CDR3 runs to 14 residues. Per the germline V gene, CDR1 is SNHLY and CDR2 is FYNNEI. V was pared by 3 bases and J by 5 bases, with 4 bases of the junction left unmatched. CDR3: CASSDRTGHNEQFF. The CDR3 DNA sequence: TGTGCCAGCAGTGATAGGACAGGCCACAATGAGCAGTTCTTC.